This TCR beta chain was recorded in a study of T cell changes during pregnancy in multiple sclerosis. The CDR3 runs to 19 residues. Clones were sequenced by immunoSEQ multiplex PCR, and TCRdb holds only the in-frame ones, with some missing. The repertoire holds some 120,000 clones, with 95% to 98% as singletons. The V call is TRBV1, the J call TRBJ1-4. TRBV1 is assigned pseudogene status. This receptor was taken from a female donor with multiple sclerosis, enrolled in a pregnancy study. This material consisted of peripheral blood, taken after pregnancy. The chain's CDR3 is CTSSQDRWLLLWTNEKLFF. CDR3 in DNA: TGCACCAGCAGCCAAGATAGGTGGCTACTATTGTGGACTAATGAAAAACTGTTTTTT.